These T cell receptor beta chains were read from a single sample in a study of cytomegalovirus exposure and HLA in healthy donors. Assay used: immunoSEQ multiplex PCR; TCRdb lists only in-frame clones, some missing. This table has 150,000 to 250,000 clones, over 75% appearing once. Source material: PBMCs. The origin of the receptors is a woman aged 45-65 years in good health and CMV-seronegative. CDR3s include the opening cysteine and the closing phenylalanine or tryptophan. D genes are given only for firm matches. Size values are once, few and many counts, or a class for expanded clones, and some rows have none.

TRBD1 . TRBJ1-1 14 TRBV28 TGTGCCAGCAGCATTGACAGGGGGCAGACTGAAGCTTTCTTT CASSIDRGQTEAFF
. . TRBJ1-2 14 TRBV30 TGTGCCTGGAGGTACGCGGGGATTAAGGATGGCTACACCTTC CAWRYAGIKDGYTF
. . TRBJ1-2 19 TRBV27 TGTGCCAGCCGTTTATGGCCCCCGGACAACTACAAGGCTAACTATGGCTACACCTTC CASRLWPPDNYKANYGYTF
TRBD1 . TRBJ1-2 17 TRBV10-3 TGTGCCATCAGTGAGTCGACTGCGACAGGGGGTAGCCATGGCTACACCTTC CAISESTATGGSHGYTF
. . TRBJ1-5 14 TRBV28 TGTGCCAGCAGCGGGGGGGGCCGCAATCAGCCCCAGCATTTT CASSGGGRNQPQHF
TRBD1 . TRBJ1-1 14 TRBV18 TGTGCCACCAAAGAAGGGACAGCGAACACTGAAGCTTTCTTT CATKEGTANTEAFF
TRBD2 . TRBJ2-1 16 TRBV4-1 TGCGCCAGCAGCCCTCAGGGACTAGCGGGAATACATGAGCAGTTCTTC CASSPQGLAGIHEQFF
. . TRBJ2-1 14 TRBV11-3 TGTGCCAGCAGCGGAGGTGGGGTCGAAGGTGAGCAGTTCTTC CASSGGGVEGEQFF
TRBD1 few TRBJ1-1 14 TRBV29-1 TGCAGCGTTCAACGGGGACAGGGAAGAAGTGAAGCTTTCTTT CSVQRGQGRSEAFF
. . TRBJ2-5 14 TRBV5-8 TGTGCCAGCAGCTTAGCGGTACCGGGAGAGACCCAGTACTTC CASSLAVPGETQYF
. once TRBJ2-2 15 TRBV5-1 TGCGCCAGCAGCTTGGGCCAGAAGAACACCGGGGAGCTGTTTTTT CASSLGQKNTGELFF
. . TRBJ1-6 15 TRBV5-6 TGTGCCAGCAGCTGGGGCGGGGGAGTCAATTCACCCCTCCACTTT CASSWGGGVNSPLHF
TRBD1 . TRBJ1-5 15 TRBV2 TGTGCCAGCAGAGCTGACAGGGCCAGTAATCAGCCCCAGCATTTT CASRADRASNQPQHF
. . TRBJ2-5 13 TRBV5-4 TGTGCCAGCAGGGAACAGGGACAAGAGACCCAGTACTTC CASREQGQETQYF
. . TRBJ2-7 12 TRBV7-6 TGTGCCAGCAGCTCGAGAGGATACGAGCAGTACTTC CASSSRGYEQYF
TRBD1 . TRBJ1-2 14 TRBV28 TGTGCCAGCATCCCCAGCCGGGACAGCTATGGCTACACCTTC CASIPSRDSYGYTF
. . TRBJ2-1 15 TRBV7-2 TGTGCCAGCAGCTTATCCCAGGGAACCTACAATGAGCAGTTCTTC CASSLSQGTYNEQFF
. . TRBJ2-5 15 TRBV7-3 TGTGCCAGCAGCTTAAATCCAGGTCCTGGGGAGACCCAGTACTTC CASSLNPGPGETQYF
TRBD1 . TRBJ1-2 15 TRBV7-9 TGTGCCAGCAGCTTAGCGGAGGGCAGGGGGAATGGCTACACCTTC CASSLAEGRGNGYTF
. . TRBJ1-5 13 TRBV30 TGTGCCTGGAGTGTACGGTCGGGGCAGCCCCAGCATTTT CAWSVRSGQPQHF
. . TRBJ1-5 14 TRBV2 TGTGCCAGCAGTGGGAGGCAGGGGAATCAGCCCCAGCATTTT CASSGRQGNQPQHF
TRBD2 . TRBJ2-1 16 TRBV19 TGTGCCAGTAGTATTGCGCTAGCGGGACACCACAATGAGCAGTTCTTC CASSIALAGHHNEQFF
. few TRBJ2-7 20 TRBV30 TGTGCCTGGAGTGCGAGACAGGGGCGATTCTACGGCGGGAGGGCCTACGAGCAGTACTTC CAWSARQGRFYGGRAYEQYF
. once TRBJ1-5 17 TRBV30 TGTGCCTGGAGTACCGGTCCTGGAGGCTGTAGCAATCAGCCCCAGCATTTT CAWSTGPGGCSNQPQHF
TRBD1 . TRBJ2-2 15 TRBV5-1 TGCGCCAGCAGCTTCCGGACAGGGGAAACCGGGGAGCTGTTTTTT CASSFRTGETGELFF
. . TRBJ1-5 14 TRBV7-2 TGTGCCAGCAGCTTGGGCAGGAGCAATCAGCCCCAGCATTTT CASSLGRSNQPQHF
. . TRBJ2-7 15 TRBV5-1 TGCGCCAGCAGCTTGGACAGGGAGGGTCCCTACGAGCAGTACTTC CASSLDREGPYEQYF
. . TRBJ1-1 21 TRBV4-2 TGTGCCAGCAGCCAAGACGGCTTCCCTGAGACCACCCTGCTGCCCTATGCGGGAGCTTTCTTT CASSQDGFPETTLLPYAGAFF
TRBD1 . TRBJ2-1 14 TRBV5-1 TGCGCCAGCAGTACTAGGGGGGACAGGGGATTCCGAATCTTC CASSTRGDRGFRIF
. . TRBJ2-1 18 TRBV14 TGTGCCAGCAGCCAAGATTGGGCTAGCGCGAGCTCCTACAATGAGCAGTTCTTC CASSQDWASASSYNEQFF
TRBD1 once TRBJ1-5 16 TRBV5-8 TGTGCCAGCAGCTTCGGGACAGGGGTGCGGAATCAGCCCCAGCATTTT CASSFGTGVRNQPQHF
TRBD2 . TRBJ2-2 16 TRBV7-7 TGTGCCAGCAGCCTGGGACTAGCGGGACACACCGGGGAGCTGTTTTTT CASSLGLAGHTGELFF
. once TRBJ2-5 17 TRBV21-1 TGTGCCAGCAGCAAAGGGGTTAGCCCAGCGGCCCAAGAGACCCAGTACTTC CASSKGVSPAAQETQYF
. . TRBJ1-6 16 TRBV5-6 TGTGCCAGCAGCTTTTGGTCAGGATCCTATAATTCACCCCTCCACTTT CASSFWSGSYNSPLHF
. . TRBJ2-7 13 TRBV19 TGTGCCAGTAGTATTACAGGGACGGCCGAGCAGTACTTC CASSITGTAEQYF
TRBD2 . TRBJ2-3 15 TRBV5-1 TGCGCCAGCAGCAATGGACTAGCGGCCACAGATACGCAGTATTTT CASSNGLAATDTQYF
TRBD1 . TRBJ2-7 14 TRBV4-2 TGTGCCAGCAGCCTTGGACAGGGAGTAAGCGAGCAGTACTTC CASSLGQGVSEQYF
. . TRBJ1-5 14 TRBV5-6 TGTGCCAGCAGCTTATGGGAGAGCAATCAGCCCCAGCATTTT CASSLWESNQPQHF
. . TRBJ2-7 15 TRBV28 TGTGCCAGCAGTCCCCGTGGAGGTCCCTCCTACGAGCAGTACTTC CASSPRGGPSYEQYF
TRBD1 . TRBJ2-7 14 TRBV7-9 TGTGCCAGCAGCCTGACAGGGGGCTCCTACGAGCAGTACTTC CASSLTGGSYEQYF
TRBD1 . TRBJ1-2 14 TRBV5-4 TGTGCCAGCAGCTTGGACAGGGGCAACTATGGCTACACCTTC CASSLDRGNYGYTF
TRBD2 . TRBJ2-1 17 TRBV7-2 TGTGCCAGCAGCCCCTGGACTAGCGGGGGGCCCTACAATGAGCAGTTCTTC CASSPWTSGGPYNEQFF
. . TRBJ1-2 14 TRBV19 TGTGCCAGTAGTAGGGTCAGGGAATCGGATGGCTACACCTTC CASSRVRESDGYTF
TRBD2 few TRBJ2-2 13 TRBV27 TGTGCCAGCGGGAGGGGCAACACCGGGGAGCTGTTTTTT CASGRGNTGELFF
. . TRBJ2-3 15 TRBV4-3 TGCGCCAGCAGCCAAGGACCGGGTCTGCCAGATACGCAGTATTTT CASSQGPGLPDTQYF
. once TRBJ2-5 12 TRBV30 TGTGCCTGGAGTGTACATAAAGAGACCCAGTACTTC CAWSVHKETQYF
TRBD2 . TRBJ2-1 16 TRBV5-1 TGCGCCAGCAGCTTCTCGTCCACTAGCGGAGTCAATGAGCAGTTCTTC CASSFSSTSGVNEQFF
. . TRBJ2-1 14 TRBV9 TGTGCCAGCAGCGTGAGGCCCCGGGGCAATGAGCAGTTCTTC CASSVRPRGNEQFF
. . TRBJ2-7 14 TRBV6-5 TGTGCCAGCGCCTTGGCCAGGTCCACCTACGAGCAGTACTTC CASALARSTYEQYF
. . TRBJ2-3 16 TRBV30 TGTGCCTGGAGTGTTGGTTTCTCCTCGGGTACAGATACGCAGTATTTT CAWSVGFSSGTDTQYF
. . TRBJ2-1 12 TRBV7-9 TGTTCCAGCAGCTTAACAAGCAGGGGACAGTTCTTC CSSSLTSRGQFF
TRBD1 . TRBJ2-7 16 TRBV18 TGTGCCAGCTCACCACCAGGGGGCCTGATCCTCTACGAGCAGTACTTC CASSPPGGLILYEQYF
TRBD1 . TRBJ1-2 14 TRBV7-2 TGTGCCAGCAGCTCGATGACAGGGTCCTATGGCTACACCTTC CASSSMTGSYGYTF
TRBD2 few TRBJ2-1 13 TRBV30 TGTGCCTGGGAGCGGGAGGGCCGGAATGAGCAGTTCTTC CAWEREGRNEQFF
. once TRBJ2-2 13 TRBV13 TGTGCCAGCAGCTTAGACAGGGTAGGGGAGCTGTTTTTT CASSLDRVGELFF
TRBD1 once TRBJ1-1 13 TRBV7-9 TGTGCCAGCACCCGACAGGGGTGGGCTGAAGCTTTCTTT CASTRQGWAEAFF
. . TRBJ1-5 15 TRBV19 TGTGCCAGTAGTATAGTTGCAGGGTACGATCAGCCCCAGCATTTT CASSIVAGYDQPQHF
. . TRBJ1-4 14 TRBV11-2 TGTGCCAGCAGCTTAGATCGATTACGCGGAAAACTGTTTTTT CASSLDRLRGKLFF